These 27 T cell receptor beta chains originate from one sample sequenced in a study of identical twins. TCRdb passed the 5' RACE reads through MiXCR, listing each CDR3 protein once. The sample contains 200,000 to 250,000 distinct CDR3 sequences, 7.5% of which appear only once. Separately, the same data were catalogued under a study of yellow fever vaccine responses in identical twins.

The sequenced sample consisted of memory (CD45RO+) T cells sorted from blood. These receptors all stem from a woman younger than 30 in good health.

Many counts were recorded for this clonotype. The V gene is TRBV24-1, the J gene TRBJ1-2; 9 positions match TRBD1. Trimming at V came to 6 bases and at J to 2 bases, leaving 15 bases not matched to a gene. The CDR3 is made up of 18 amino acids. Germline loops: CDR1 KGHDR, CDR2 SFDVKD. CDR3 DNA: TGTGCCACCAGTCCAACCTCCGGGACAGGGTTTACAAACTATGGCTACACCTTC. Protein product: CATSPTSGTGFTNYGYTF.

As regards this clonotype: Its ends do not fully match the called genes, so a read error is possible. The V and J genes are TRBV7-7 and TRBJ2-5; 7 bases match TRBD1. CDR3 size: 15 residues. CDR1 SSHAT and CDR2 FNYEAQ come from the germline V gene (reference sequence). CDR3 residues: CASSQTGPSQETQYF. CDR3 DNA: TGTGCTAGCAGCCAGACAGGGCCCTCCCAAGAGACCCAGTACTTC.

The genes are TRBV5-5 and TRBJ2-5, with D possibly TRBD2 on 6 matching bases. The germline CDR1 and CDR2 sequences are SGHKS and YYEKEE (reference sequence). The CDR3 runs to 14 residues. Trimming took off 5 bases at V and 2 bases at J, with 13 bases between the two ends. CDR3 DNA sequence: TGTGCCAGCAGGAAAGGAGGGAAACAAGAGACCCAGTACTTC. Its translation: CASRKGGKQETQYF.

This chain connects TRBV6-1 to TRBJ2-1, with 9 bases that match TRBD1. Trimming removed 4 bases from V and 6 bases from J; junction bases left unmatched: 4. The CDR3 consists of 14 residues. Germline values: CDR1 MNHNS, CDR2 SASEGT. The CDR3 nucleotides are TGTGCCAGCAGTGGCCGGGACAGGGTCAATGAGCAGTTCTTC. Translating gives CASSGRDRVNEQFF.

The chain couples TRBV6-5 to TRBJ2-6; no firm D call. The length of the CDR3 is 18 residues. Trimming cost V 2 bases and J 0 bases, with 14 bases left between them. CDR1 is MNHEY and CDR2 is SVGAGI in the germline V gene. CDR3 nucleotide sequence: TGTGCCAGCAGTTACCCCACCTCAGGTACCTCTGGGGCCAACGTCCTGACTTTC. Translated: CASSYPTSGTSGANVLTF.

This clonotype occurred a few times. The chain is built from TRBV29-1 and TRBJ2-5, with D tentatively TRBD1 (5 bases). Trimming pared 5 bases from V and 5 bases from J, leaving 15 bases between. CDR3 length equals 13 residues. CDR1 and CDR2 (germline): SQVTM, ANQGSEA. DNA of the CDR3: TGCAGCGTTCTCTCCCAGGGTCTGGAGACCCAGTACTTC. This translates into CSVLSQGLETQYF.

This clonotype was recorded at least ten times. This sequence joins TRBV9 and TRBJ2-1, with TRBD2 matching 9 bases. CDR1 and CDR2 (germline): SGDLS, YYNGEE. Trimming cost V 0 bases and J 10 bases; bases outside gene matches: 8. The CDR3 has 15 amino acids. Here the CDR3 reads CASSVAAGGLEEQFF. CDR3 in DNA: TGTGCCAGCAGCGTAGCTGCGGGGGGGCTGGAGGAGCAGTTCTTC.

This clonotype was counted a few times. The V call is TRBV3-1, the J call TRBJ2-1; 7 nucleotides align to TRBD1. This CDR3 has 14 residues. Germline V CDR1 and CDR2: LGHDT, YNNKEL (reference sequence). Trimming at V came to 3 bases and at J to 10 bases, leaving 9 bases not matched to a gene. In nucleotides, the CDR3 is TGTGCCAGCAGCCATAAGACAGGGTTTAGCGAGCAGTTCTTC. Its protein is CASSHKTGFSEQFF.

The chain combines TRBV25-1 with TRBJ2-1; the D gene is possibly TRBD2 (5 bases). V lost 0 bases and J lost 9, with 21 bases in between. Germline V CDR1 and CDR2: MGHDK, SYGVNS. CDR3 length equals 17 residues. The CDR3 reads CASSEYGIGGVEGEQFF. CDR3 bases: TGTGCCAGCAGTGAATATGGTATCGGCGGAGTCGAGGGTGAGCAGTTCTTC. Full variable domain (remainder filled in from reference TRBV25-1 and TRBJ2-1): EADIYQTPRYLVIGTGKKITLECSQTMGHDKMYWYQQDPGMELHLIHYSYGVNSTEKGDLSSESTVSRIRTEHFPLTLESARPSHTSQYLCASSEYGIGGVEGEQFFGPGTRLTVL.

This clonotype has ten or more counts. The chain employs TRBV28 and TRBJ1-2; D remains ambiguous. The CDR3 has 14 residues. Germline V gene lookup returns CDR1 MDHEN and CDR2 SYDVKM. Between the trimmed V and J ends, which lost 5 bases and 6 bases, there was a span of 16 bases. CDR3 nucleotides: TGTGCCAGCAGTGCCCCCGTGGGTCTCAATGGCTACACCTTC. Its protein is CASSAPVGLNGYTF.

This clonotype was seen at least ten times. The chain links TRBV10-3 to TRBJ2-3; D possibly corresponds to TRBD2 (6 bases). CDR1 ENHRY and CDR2 SYGVKD come from the germline V gene. V was pared by 3 bases and J by 0 bases, with 10 bases between. CDR3 length: 15 amino acids. CDR3 bases: TGTGCCATCAGTGATTCTAGCGACAGCACAGATACGCAGTATTTT. This gives the protein CAISDSSDSTDTQYF.

This clonotype showed up many times. This chain joins TRBV11-1 and TRBJ2-1, with D perhaps matching TRBD2 (6 bases). CDR3 length equals 15 residues. The germline V gene has CDR1 SGHAT and CDR2 FQDESV (reference sequence). V lost 6 bases and J lost 7, with 19 bases in between. CDR3 nucleotides: TGTGCCAGCAGGGACCGCGGGACCCTAAGGAATGAGCAGTTCTTC. Residues: CASRDRGTLRNEQFF.

This clonotype was seen only a few times. The DNA for the CDR3 is TGTGCCTGGAGTGTATTCGTCTGGGGGGTGGACACCGGGGAGCTGTTTTTT. It codes for CAWSVFVWGVDTGELFF. V is TRBV30 and J is TRBJ2-2; perhaps TRBD2 as D (6 bases). Trimming pared 0 bases from V and 3 bases from J, leaving 17 bases between. Germline V CDR1 and CDR2: GTSNPN, SVGIG (reference sequence). This CDR3 region has 17 residues.

This clonotype appeared a few times. The V call is TRBV18, the J call TRBJ2-1, with TRBD2 matching over 9 bases. This CDR3 region has 15 residues. Trimming took 2 bases from V and 4 from J; bases not matched to a gene: 3. CDR1 and CDR2 (germline): KGHSH, LQKENI. CDR3 loop: CASSPIAGVYNEQFF. CDR3 DNA sequence: TGTGCCAGCTCACCAATAGCGGGAGTTTACAATGAGCAGTTCTTC.

This sequence joins TRBV29-1 and TRBJ1-1, with TRBD1 identical over 12 bases. The CDR3 extends over 15 amino acids. The junction had 9 bases not matched to a gene; V was cut back by 6 bases and J by 4 bases. CDR1 and CDR2 from the germline V gene are SQVTM and ANQGSEA. For the CDR3, the DNA is TGCAGCGTCGACCGGGACAGGGGGCTTCGCACTGAAGCTTTCTTT. This encodes CSVDRDRGLRTEAFF.

In its sample, this clonotype was seen a few times. CDR3 sequence: CSASIAVSYEQYF. The CDR3 DNA reads as TGCAGTGCTAGCATAGCGGTCTCCTACGAGCAGTACTTC. V and J are TRBV20-1 and TRBJ2-7; TRBD2 is a possible D gene (6 bases). The germline V gene encodes CDR1 DFQATT and CDR2 SNEGSKA (reference sequence). Trimming stripped 3 bases from V and 0 bases from J, with 9 bases between. CDR3 size: 13 residues.

This clonotype was seen many times. J is TRBJ2-7 and V is TRBV12-3 or TRBV12-4, with D maybe TRBD1 (6 bases). Trimming shortened V by 3 bases and J by 8 bases, and 17 bases separated the two germline ends. The CDR3 has 14 residues. CDR3 DNA: TGTGCCAGCAGTTTGTTAGGGGGAAAGAGACAGCAGTACTTC. Its translation: CASSLLGGKRQQYF.

This clonotype was recorded many times. This chain joins TRBV25-1 and TRBJ2-5; weak D call: TRBD1 (6 bases). Germline V gene data show CDR1 as MGHDK and CDR2 as SYGVNS. CDR3 length: 15 residues. The V end lost 0 bases, the J end lost 5 bases, and 13 bases lay between the germline ends. DNA for the CDR3: TGTGCCAGCAGTGAATATCTTGGGGGCGGGGAGACCCAGTACTTC. It codes for CASSEYLGGGETQYF.

The chain's CDR3 is CSARPGGDEQFF. The CDR3 DNA follows: TGCAGTGCCCGACCAGGGGGCGATGAGCAGTTCTTC. The chain has TRBV20-1 and TRBJ2-1; 8 bases map to TRBD1. This CDR3 has 12 amino acids. CDR1 DFQATT and CDR2 SNEGSKA come from the germline V gene (reference sequence). V shed 6 bases and J 8 bases; nucleotides not matched to a gene: 6.

The chain carries TRBV13 and TRBJ2-7; D may be TRBD1 (6 bases). V was trimmed by 5 bases and J by 3 bases, leaving 14 bases between them. Germline CDR1 reads PRHDT; CDR2 reads FYEKMQ (reference sequence). The CDR3 consists of 14 residues. For the CDR3, the DNA is TGTGCCAGCAGCCTCAGACAGGACGTCTACGAGCAGTACTTC. Translating it yields CASSLRQDVYEQYF.

This clonotype came up many times. CDR3 bases: TGTGCCAGCAGCTTTAGGGGGCAGGCTGAAGCTTTCTTT. This translates into CASSFRGQAEAFF. This chain connects TRBV7-2 to TRBJ1-1; 7 bases are shared with TRBD1. The CDR3 runs 13 residues. Germline trimming cut 3 bases from V and 6 bases from J; bases unmatched to any gene: 4. Looked up from germline, CDR1 is SGHTA and CDR2 is FQGNSA.

V and J are TRBV4-3 and TRBJ1-3; D uncertain. The germline CDR1 and CDR2 sequences are LGHNA and YSLEER. The CDR3 loop spans 17 amino acids. Trimming took off 4 bases at V and 2 bases at J, with 18 bases between the two ends. The CDR3 region is CASSRTQGVVTGNTIYF. In nucleotides, the CDR3 is TGCGCCAGCAGCCGGACCCAAGGAGTTGTTACTGGAAACACCATATATTTT.

The sample holds a few counts of this clonotype. V is TRBV28 and J is TRBJ2-3; D gene uncertain. V was trimmed by 10 bases and J by 0 bases, leaving 17 bases between them. CDR3 length equals 15 residues. From germline, CDR1 is MDHEN and CDR2 SYDVKM. CDR3 loop: CATAPTIQSTDTQYF. CDR3 coding DNA: TGTGCCACCGCACCAACTATACAAAGCACAGATACGCAGTATTTT. The full variable domain, its missing parts supplied by reference TRBV28 and TRBJ2-3, is DVKVTQSSRYLVKRTGEKVFLECVQDMDHENMFWYRQDPGLGLRLIYFSYDVKMKEKGDIPEGYSVSREKKERFSLILESASTNQTSMYLCATAPTIQSTDTQYFGPGTRLTVL.

This clonotype was counted at least ten times. The rearrangement uses TRBV10-3 and TRBJ2-3; D not resolved. Germline V lookup: CDR1 ENHRY, CDR2 SYGVKD. The CDR3 spans 12 residues. Trimming left V 2 bases short and J 8 bases short, with 8 bases between. In DNA form, the CDR3 reads TGTGCCATCAGTGAGCGGGTATCTACGCAGTATTTT. Its protein product is CAISERVSTQYF.

This chain connects TRBV14 to TRBJ2-3, with D uncertain. Trimming removed 0 bases at V and 2 bases at J, with 6 bases between. CDR3 length equals 14 residues. The germline CDR1 and CDR2 sequences are SGHDN and FVKESK. For the CDR3, the DNA is TGTGCCAGCAGCCAAGACCTGGTCACAGATACGCAGTATTTT. Translating gives CASSQDLVTDTQYF.

Many counts were recorded for this clonotype. This chain links TRBV3-1 with TRBJ2-5; D possibly corresponds to TRBD1 (5 bases). The CDR3 is 13 amino acids. The V gene's germline CDR1 is LGHDT and CDR2 YNNKEL (reference sequence). Trimming shortened V by 2 bases and J by 10 bases, and 14 bases separated the two germline ends. The CDR3 DNA follows: TGTGCCAGCAGCCAAAGGGGATCCCCCGACCAGTACTTC. It specifies CASSQRGSPDQYF.

This clonotype was recorded at least ten times. The chain carries TRBV29-1 and TRBJ1-1; D might be TRBD1 (5 bases). The CDR3 is 13 residues long. Germline V CDR1 and CDR2: SQVTM, ANQGSEA. The ends were cut back, 5 bases at V and 6 bases at J, with 16 bases in the middle. The DNA for the CDR3 is TGCAGCGTTTATCCGTCCAGGGACCCTGAAGCTTTCTTT. Amino acid sequence: CSVYPSRDPEAFF.